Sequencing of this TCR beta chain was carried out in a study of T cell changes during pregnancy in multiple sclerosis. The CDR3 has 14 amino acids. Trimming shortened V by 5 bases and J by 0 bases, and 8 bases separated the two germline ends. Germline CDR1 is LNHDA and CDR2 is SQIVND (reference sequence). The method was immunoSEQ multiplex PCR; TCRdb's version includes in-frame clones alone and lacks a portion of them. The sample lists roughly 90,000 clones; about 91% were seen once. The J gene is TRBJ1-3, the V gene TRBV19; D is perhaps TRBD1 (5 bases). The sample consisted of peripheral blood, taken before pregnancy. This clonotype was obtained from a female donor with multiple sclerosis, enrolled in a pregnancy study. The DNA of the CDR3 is TGTGCCAGTAGTGCGGGGGACTCTGGAAACACCATATATTTT. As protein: CASSAGDSGNTIYF.